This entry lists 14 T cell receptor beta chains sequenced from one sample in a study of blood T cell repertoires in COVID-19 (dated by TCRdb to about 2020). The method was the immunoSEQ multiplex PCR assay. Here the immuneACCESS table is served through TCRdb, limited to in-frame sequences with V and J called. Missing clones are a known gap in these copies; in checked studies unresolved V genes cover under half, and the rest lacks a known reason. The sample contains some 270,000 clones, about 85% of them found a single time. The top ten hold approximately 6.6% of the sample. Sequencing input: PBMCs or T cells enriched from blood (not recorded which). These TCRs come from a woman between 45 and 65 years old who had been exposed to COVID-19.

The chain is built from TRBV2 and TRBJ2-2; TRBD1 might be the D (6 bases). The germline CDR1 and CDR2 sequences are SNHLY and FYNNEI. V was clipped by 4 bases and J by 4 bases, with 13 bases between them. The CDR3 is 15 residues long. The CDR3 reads CASSVTGTITGELFF. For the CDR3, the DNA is TGTGCCAGCAGTGTAACCGGGACAATCACCGGGGAGCTGTTTTTT. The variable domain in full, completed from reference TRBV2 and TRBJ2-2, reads EPEVTQTPSHQVTQMGQEVILRCVPISNHLYFYWYRQILGQKVEFLVSFYNNEISEKSEIFDDQFSVERPDGSNFTLKIRSTKLEDSAMYFCASSVTGTITGELFFGEGSRLTVL.

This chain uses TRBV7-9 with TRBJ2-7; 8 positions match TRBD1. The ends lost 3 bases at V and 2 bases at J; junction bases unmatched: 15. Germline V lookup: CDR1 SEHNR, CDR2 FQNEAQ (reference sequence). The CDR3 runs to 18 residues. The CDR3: CASSLGNNRDRTTYEQYF. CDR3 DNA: TGTGCCAGCAGCTTGGGCAACAACCGGGACAGGACCACCTACGAGCAGTACTTC.

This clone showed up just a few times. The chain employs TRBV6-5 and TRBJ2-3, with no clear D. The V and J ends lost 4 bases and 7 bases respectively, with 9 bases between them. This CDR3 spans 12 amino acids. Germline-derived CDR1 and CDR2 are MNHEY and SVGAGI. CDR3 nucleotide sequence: TGTGCCAGCAGTTCTACGACAAATACGCAGTATTTT. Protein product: CASSSTTNTQYF.

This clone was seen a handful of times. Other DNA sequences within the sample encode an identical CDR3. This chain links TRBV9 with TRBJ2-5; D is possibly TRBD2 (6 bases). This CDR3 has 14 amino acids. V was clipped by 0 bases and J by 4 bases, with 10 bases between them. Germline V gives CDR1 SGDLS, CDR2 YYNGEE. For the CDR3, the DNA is TGTGCCAGCAGCGTAGGGGATAGCGGAGAGACCCAGTACTTC. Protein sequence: CASSVGDSGETQYF.

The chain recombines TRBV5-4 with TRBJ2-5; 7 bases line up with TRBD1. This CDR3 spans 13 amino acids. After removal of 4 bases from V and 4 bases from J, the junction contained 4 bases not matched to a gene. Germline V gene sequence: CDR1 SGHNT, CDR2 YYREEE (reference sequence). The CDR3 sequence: CASSPDRVETQYF. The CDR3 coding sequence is TGTGCCAGCAGCCCCGACAGGGTAGAGACCCAGTACTTC.

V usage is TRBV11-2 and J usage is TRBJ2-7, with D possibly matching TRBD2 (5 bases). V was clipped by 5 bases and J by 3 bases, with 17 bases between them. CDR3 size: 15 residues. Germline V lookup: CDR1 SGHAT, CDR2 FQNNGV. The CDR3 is CASSEEDGGNYEQYF. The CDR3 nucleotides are TGTGCCAGCAGCGAGGAGGACGGAGGAAACTACGAGCAGTACTTC.

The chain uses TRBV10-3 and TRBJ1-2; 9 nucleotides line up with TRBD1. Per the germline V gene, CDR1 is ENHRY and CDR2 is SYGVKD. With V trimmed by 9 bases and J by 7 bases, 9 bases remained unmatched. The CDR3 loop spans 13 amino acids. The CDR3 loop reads CAIGGDRVGGYTF. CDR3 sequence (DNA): TGTGCCATTGGTGGGGACAGGGTTGGTGGCTACACCTTC.

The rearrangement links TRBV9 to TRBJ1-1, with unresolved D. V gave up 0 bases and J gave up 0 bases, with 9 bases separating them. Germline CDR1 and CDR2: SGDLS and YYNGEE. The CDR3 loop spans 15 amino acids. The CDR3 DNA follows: TGTGCCAGCAGCGTAGGGGGAGCCATGAACACTGAAGCTTTCTTT. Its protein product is CASSVGGAMNTEAFF.

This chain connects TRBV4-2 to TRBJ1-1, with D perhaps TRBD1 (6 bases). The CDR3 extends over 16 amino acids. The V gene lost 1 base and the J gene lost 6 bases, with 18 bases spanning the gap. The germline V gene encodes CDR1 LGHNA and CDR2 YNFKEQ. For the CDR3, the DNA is TGTGCCAGCAGCCAAGCAAGGCCAGGGGCGTCTTCTGAAGCTTTCTTT. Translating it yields CASSQARPGASSEAFF.

The CDR3 nucleotides are TGTGCCAGTAGTATTTATTCAACAGGGGCCGGGGAGCTGTTTTTT. The encoded protein is CASSIYSTGAGELFF. J is TRBJ2-2 and V is TRBV19; 7 positions match TRBD1. Germline V gene lookup returns CDR1 LNHDA and CDR2 SQIVND (reference sequence). The CDR3 contains 15 residues. V shed 3 bases and J 6 bases; nucleotides not matched to a gene: 7.

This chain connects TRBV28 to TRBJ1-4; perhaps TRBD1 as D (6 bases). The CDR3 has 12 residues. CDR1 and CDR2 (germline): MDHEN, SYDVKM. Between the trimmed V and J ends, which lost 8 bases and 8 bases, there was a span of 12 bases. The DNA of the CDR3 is TGTGCCAGCGAGGACAGTAAGGAAAAACTGTTTTTT. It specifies CASEDSKEKLFF.

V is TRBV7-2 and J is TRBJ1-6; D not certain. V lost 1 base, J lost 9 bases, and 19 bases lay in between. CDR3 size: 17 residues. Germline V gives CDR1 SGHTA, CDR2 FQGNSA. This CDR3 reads CASSLDSWAGGSSPLHF. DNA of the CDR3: TGTGCCAGCAGCTTAGATAGCTGGGCGGGAGGGTCTTCACCCCTCCACTTT.

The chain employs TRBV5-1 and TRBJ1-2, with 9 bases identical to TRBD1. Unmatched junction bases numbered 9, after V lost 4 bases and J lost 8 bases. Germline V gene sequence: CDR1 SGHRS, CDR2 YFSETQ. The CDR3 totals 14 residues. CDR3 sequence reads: CASSGTGTGNGYTF. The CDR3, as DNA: TGCGCCAGCAGCGGCACCGGGACAGGGAACGGCTACACCTTC.

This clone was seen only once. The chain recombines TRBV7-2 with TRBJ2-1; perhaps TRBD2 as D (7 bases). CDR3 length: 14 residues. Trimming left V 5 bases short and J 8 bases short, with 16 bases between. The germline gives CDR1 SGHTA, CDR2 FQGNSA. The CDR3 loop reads CASSPGGGPYEQFF. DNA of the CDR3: TGTGCCAGCAGCCCTGGGGGGGGGCCTTATGAGCAGTTCTTC. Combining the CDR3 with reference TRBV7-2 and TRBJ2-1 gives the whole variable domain GAGVSQSPSNKVTEKGKDVELRCDPISGHTALYWYRQSLGQGLEFLIYFQGNSAPDKSGLPSDRFSAERTGGSVSTLTIQRTQQEDSAVYLCASSPGGGPYEQFFGPGTRLTVL.